This record covers a single T cell receptor beta chain. Antigen unknown. CDR1 is GTSNPN, CDR2 SVGIG, per germline (reference sequence). After removal of 4 bases from V and 2 bases from J, the junction contained 4 bases not matched to a gene. The CDR3 totals 13 residues. This record belongs to a study of graft-versus-host responses after intestinal transplantation. This table comes from immunoSEQ multiplex PCR, and its TCRdb copy is limited to in-frame clones, with some not included. The sample yields 38,000 or so clones, 85% to 95% seen once. This chain links TRBV30 with TRBJ2-5, with 7 bases that match TRBD1. The input for sequencing was unstimulated CD8+ T cells sorted from spleen or lymph node cells, taken before transplant. The receptor was isolated from a human donor who was the organ donor for an intestinal transplant. The CDR3 protein is CAWTTGRQETQYF. The CDR3 nucleotides read TGTGCCTGGACGACAGGGCGACAAGAGACCCAGTACTTC.